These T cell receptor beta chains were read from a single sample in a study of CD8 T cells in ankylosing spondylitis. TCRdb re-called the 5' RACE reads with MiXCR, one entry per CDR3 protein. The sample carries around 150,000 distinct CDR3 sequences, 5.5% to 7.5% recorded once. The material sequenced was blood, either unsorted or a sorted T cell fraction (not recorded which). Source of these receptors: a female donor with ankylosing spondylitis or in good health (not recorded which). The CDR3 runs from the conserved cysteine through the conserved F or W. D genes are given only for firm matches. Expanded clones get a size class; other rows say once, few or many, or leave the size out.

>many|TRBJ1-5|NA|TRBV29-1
CSVSDGLIGNQPQHF
TGCAGCGTCTCCGATGGGCTGATAGGCAATCAGCCCCAGCATTTT
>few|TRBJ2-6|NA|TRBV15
CATRTTGSPNVLTF
TGTGCCACCCGCACAACAGGGTCGCCTAACGTCCTGACTTTC
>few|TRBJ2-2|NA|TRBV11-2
CASSLEDGGGAGELFF
TGTGCCAGCAGCTTAGAAGATGGCGGGGGCGCAGGGGAGCTGTTTTTT
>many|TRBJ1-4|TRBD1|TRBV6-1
CASRSGQGNEKLFF
TGTGCCAGCAGGTCGGGACAGGGAAATGAAAAACTGTTTTTT
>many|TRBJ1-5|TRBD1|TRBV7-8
CASSLELPGQTRNQPQHF
TGTGCCAGCAGCTTAGAACTGCCGGGACAGACGAGGAATCAGCCCCAGCATTTT
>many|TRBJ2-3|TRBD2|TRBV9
CASSEATSGGPMTGTQYF
TGTGCCAGCAGCGAGGCGACCAGCGGGGGACCCATGACTGGTACGCAGTATTTT
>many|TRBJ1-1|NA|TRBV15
CATSRDLGETEAFF
TGTGCCACCAGCAGAGATCTGGGGGAAACTGAAGCTTTCTTT
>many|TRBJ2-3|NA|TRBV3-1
CASSRDRLRGSADTQYF
TGTGCCAGCAGCCGAGACAGGCTGAGAGGTTCTGCAGATACGCAGTATTTT
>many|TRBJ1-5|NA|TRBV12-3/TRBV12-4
CASSLASGRNQPQHF
TGTGCCAGCAGTTTAGCTTCGGGTCGCAATCAGCCCCAGCATTTT
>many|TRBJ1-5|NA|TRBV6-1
CASSRRRGADQPQHF
TGTGCCAGCAGCCGAAGGCGGGGGGCCGATCAGCCCCAGCATTTT
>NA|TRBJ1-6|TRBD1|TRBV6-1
CASSEQGAASPLHF
TGTGCCAGCAGTGAGCAGGGGGCGGCCTCACCCCTCCACTTT
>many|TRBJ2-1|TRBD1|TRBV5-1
CASSSRDRGKNEQFF
TGCGCCAGCAGCTCCCGGGACAGGGGTAAAAATGAGCAGTTCTTC
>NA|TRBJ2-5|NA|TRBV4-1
CASSQDYQIGTQYF
TGCGCCAGCAGCCAAGATTACCAGATCGGGACCCAGTACTTC
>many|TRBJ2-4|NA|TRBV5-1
CASSRDTFSENIQYF
TGCGCCAGCAGCCGGGACACTTTCTCCGAAAACATTCAGTACTTC
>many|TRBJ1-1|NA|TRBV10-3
CAISGGGEEAFF
TGTGCCATCAGTGGGGGCGGGGAGGAAGCTTTCTTT
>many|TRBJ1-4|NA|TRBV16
CASSPHYDGATNEKLFF
TGTGCCAGCAGCCCACACTATGACGGTGCAACTAATGAAAAACTGTTTTTT
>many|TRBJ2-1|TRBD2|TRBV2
CASSGELAGGREQFF
TGTGCCAGCAGTGGGGAACTAGCGGGGGGGCGAGAGCAGTTCTTC
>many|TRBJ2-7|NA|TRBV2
CASTGSSYEQYF
TGTGCCAGCACGGGCAGCTCCTACGAGCAGTACTTC
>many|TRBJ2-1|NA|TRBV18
CASSPFGAYNEQFF
TGTGCCAGCTCACCCTTTGGGGCTTACAATGAGCAGTTCTTC
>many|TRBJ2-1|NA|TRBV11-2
CASSYGNEQFF
TGTGCCAGCAGCTACGGAAATGAGCAGTTCTTC
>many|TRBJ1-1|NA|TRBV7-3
CASSPQGSTEAFF
TGTGCCAGCAGCCCCCAGGGTAGCACTGAAGCTTTCTTT
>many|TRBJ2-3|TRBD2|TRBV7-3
CASSFLAASTDTQYF
TGTGCCAGCAGCTTTCTAGCGGCAAGCACAGATACGCAGTATTTT
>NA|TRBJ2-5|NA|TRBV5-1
CASSLRAQETQYF
TGCGCCAGCAGCCTGAGGGCCCAAGAGACCCAGTACTTC
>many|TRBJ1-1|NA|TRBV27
CASSLAGGTAFF
TGTGCCAGCAGTTTGGCTGGGGGCACGGCTTTCTTT
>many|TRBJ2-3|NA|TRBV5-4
CASSRDYHPTDTQYF
TGTGCCAGCAGCCGCGACTACCACCCCACAGATACGCAGTATTTT
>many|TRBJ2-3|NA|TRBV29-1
CSVVWGAWTDTQYF
TGCAGCGTTGTGTGGGGGGCTTGGACAGATACGCAGTATTTT
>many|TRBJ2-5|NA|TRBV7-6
CASSFTGEEKETQYF
TGTGCCAGCAGCTTTACCGGGGAGGAGAAAGAGACCCAGTACTTC
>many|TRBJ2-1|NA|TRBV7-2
CASSLEVSSYNEQFF
TGTGCCAGCAGCCTGGAGGTGAGCTCCTACAATGAGCAGTTCTTC
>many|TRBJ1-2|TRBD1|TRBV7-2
CASSLGGTGGYTF
TGTGCCAGCAGCTTAGGCGGGACAGGGGGCTACACCTTC
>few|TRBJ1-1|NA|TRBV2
CASRSGGSAFF
TGTGCCAGCAGATCGGGAGGGTCAGCTTTCTTT